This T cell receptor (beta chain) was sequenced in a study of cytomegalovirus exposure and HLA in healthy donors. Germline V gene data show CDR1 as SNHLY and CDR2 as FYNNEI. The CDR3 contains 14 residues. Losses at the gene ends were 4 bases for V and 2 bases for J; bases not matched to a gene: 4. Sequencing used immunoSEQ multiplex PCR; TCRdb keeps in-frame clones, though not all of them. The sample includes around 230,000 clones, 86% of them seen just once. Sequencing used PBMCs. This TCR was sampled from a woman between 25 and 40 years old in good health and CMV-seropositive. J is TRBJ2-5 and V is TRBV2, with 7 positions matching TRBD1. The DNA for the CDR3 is TGTGCCAGCAGTGCCGGGACAGAACAAGAGACCCAGTACTTC. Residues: CASSAGTEQETQYF. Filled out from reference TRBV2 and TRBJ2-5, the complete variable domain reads EPEVTQTPSHQVTQMGQEVILRCVPISNHLYFYWYRQILGQKVEFLVSFYNNEISEKSEIFDDQFSVERPDGSNFTLKIRSTKLEDSAMYFCASSAGTEQETQYFGPGTRLLVL.